A single sample is the source of the 28 T cell receptor beta chains below, sequenced in a study of blood T cell repertoires in COVID-19. The repertoire was sequenced with immunoSEQ multiplex PCR; TCRdb's copy has only in-frame clones and lacks some. This sample has about 170,000 clones; around nine tenths occur once, and the top ten carry less than 0.7%. The specimen sequenced was peripheral blood. The origin of the receptors is a man aged 60-69 years with COVID-19, enrolled during active disease.

The chain joins TRBV4-3 to TRBJ2-2, with 7 bases that match TRBD1. Losses at the gene ends were 5 bases for V and 0 bases for J; bases not matched to a gene: 9. The germline CDR1 and CDR2 sequences are LGHNA and YSLEER. The CDR3 loop spans 17 amino acids. The DNA of the CDR3 is TGCGCCAGCAGCTTACGGACCGGGACAGCGAACACCGGGGAGCTGTTTTTT. Its translation is CASSLRTGTANTGELFF.

The chain uses TRBV27 and TRBJ2-5, with 10 bases aligning to TRBD2. Per germline, CDR1 MNHEY and CDR2 SMNVEV (reference sequence). CDR3 length: 15 residues. V trimming: 8 bases; J trimming: 3 bases; junction bases outside the gene matches: 9. In nucleotides, the CDR3 is TGTGCCAGCTGTGGTAGCGGGGGGACAAAAGAGACCCAGTACTTC. The encoded protein is CASCGSGGTKETQYF.

This clone was seen a handful of times. The chain employs TRBV9 and TRBJ1-4; perhaps TRBD1 as D (5 bases). Trimming removed 5 bases at V and 5 bases at J, with 13 bases between. Germline V gene data show CDR1 as SGDLS and CDR2 as YYNGEE. The length of the CDR3 is 14 residues. For the CDR3, the DNA is TGTGCCAGCAGTGAGACAGCCTCAAATGAAAAACTGTTTTTT. It encodes CASSETASNEKLFF.

This chain joins TRBV3-1 (or the pseudogene TRBV3-2) and TRBJ1-1; 7 nucleotides match TRBD1. Germline V gene lookup returns CDR1 LGHDT and CDR2 YNNKEL (reference sequence). The CDR3 consists of 15 residues. Losses at the gene ends were 4 bases for V and 1 base for J; bases not matched to a gene: 6. The CDR3 reads CASSLRDRKNTEAFF. The CDR3 nucleotides are TGTGCCAGCAGCCTCCGGGACAGAAAGAACACTGAAGCTTTCTTT.

This chain links TRBV7-3 with TRBJ1-2; D uncertain. V was trimmed by 0 bases and J by 7 bases, leaving 9 bases between them. The CDR3 spans 13 residues. The germline V gene encodes CDR1 SGHTA and CDR2 FQGTGA. CDR3 loop: CASSLTREGGYTF. CDR3 nucleotide sequence: TGTGCCAGCAGCTTAACAAGGGAGGGTGGCTACACCTTC.

The rearrangement joins TRBV18 to TRBJ2-7, with 9 bases identical to TRBD1. The CDR3 has 14 amino acids. V lost 3 bases, J lost 4 bases, and 4 bases stayed unmatched. The V gene's germline CDR1 is KGHSH and CDR2 LQKENI. DNA of the CDR3: TGTGCCAGCTCACCGGGACAGGGATTATACGAGCAGTACTTC. This translates into CASSPGQGLYEQYF.

This chain uses TRBV28 with TRBJ1-1; possibly TRBD1 for D (6 bases). The CDR3 covers 15 residues. Germline V CDR1 and CDR2: MDHEN, SYDVKM. The V end was cut by 5 bases, the J end by 1 base, with 14 bases between. The CDR3 sequence is CASSPSTGSNTEAFF. For the CDR3, the DNA is TGTGCCAGCAGTCCTTCGACAGGATCGAACACTGAAGCTTTCTTT.

V gene TRBV14 combines with J gene TRBJ2-5; maybe TRBD2 (6 bases). Germline V gene sequence: CDR1 SGHDN, CDR2 FVKESK. V dropped 3 bases and J dropped 2 bases, with 7 bases sitting between them. There are 13 residues in the CDR3. CDR3 sequence: CASSQGGQETQYF. DNA of the CDR3: TGTGCCAGCAGCCAGGGAGGACAAGAGACCCAGTACTTC.

J is TRBJ1-2 and V is TRBV7-2; 11 nucleotides agree with TRBD1. Germline CDR1 and CDR2: SGHTA and FQGNSA. The CDR3 is made up of 14 amino acids. V shed 6 bases and J 4 bases; nucleotides not matched to a gene: 4. DNA for the CDR3: TGTGCCAGCAGTCCCGGGACAGGGGGCTATGGCTACACCTTC. Protein: CASSPGTGGYGYTF.

The J gene is TRBJ2-1, the V gene TRBV29-1; 11 positions match TRBD2. The CDR3 extends over 13 amino acids. Germline V gene sequence: CDR1 SQVTM, CDR2 ANQGSEA. V was clipped by 4 bases and J by 7 bases; unmatched bases: 3. DNA for the CDR3: TGCAGCGTTGCCCCTAGCGGGAGGAATGAGCAGTTCTTC. Protein: CSVAPSGRNEQFF.

The CDR3 DNA sequence: TGTGCCAGCTCACGAGGACGACTAGCGGGGGGCCAAGAGACCCAGTACTTC. As protein: CASSRGRLAGGQETQYF. The gene calls are TRBV18 and TRBJ2-5; 13 nucleotides match TRBD2. Germline assignment: CDR1 KGHSH and CDR2 LQKENI. The CDR3 is made up of 17 amino acids. The J segment lost 1 base and the V segment lost 4 bases, leaving 6 bases of the junction unmatched.

This clone was detected a few times. CDR3: CASRPATASGNTIYF. The DNA for the CDR3 is TGTGCCAGCAGACCTGCGACTGCCTCTGGAAACACCATATATTTT. This rearrangement joins TRBV27 to TRBJ1-3; no clear D. This CDR3 has 15 residues. The germline V gene encodes CDR1 MNHEY and CDR2 SMNVEV (reference sequence). The ends were cut back, 6 bases at V and 0 bases at J, with 12 bases in the middle.

The chain uses TRBV6-1 and TRBJ1-1, with 10 bases that match TRBD1. Germline V gene lookup returns CDR1 MNHNS and CDR2 SASEGT. The V and J ends lost 0 bases and 8 bases, in that order; junction bases with no gene match: 9. The CDR3 spans 16 residues. The CDR3 DNA is TGTGCCAGCAGTGAAGCCTTAACGGGACAGGGGAGGGAAGCTTTCTTT. Translating gives CASSEALTGQGREAFF.

The chain recombines TRBV6-4 with TRBJ1-1, with 7 bases lining up with TRBD1. V lost 6 bases and J lost 4; bases outside the gene matches: 8. CDR3 length equals 14 residues. The germline CDR1 and CDR2 sequences are MRHNA and SNTAGT. CDR3 sequence reads: CASRETGQSTEAFF. The CDR3 bases are TGTGCCAGCAGAGAAACGGGACAGAGCACTGAAGCTTTCTTT.

This clone was seen only a few times. The genes are TRBV5-1 and TRBJ1-2; perhaps TRBD1 as D (6 bases). Germline V gives CDR1 SGHRS, CDR2 YFSETQ. V was trimmed by 4 bases and J by 6 bases, leaving 16 bases between them. The CDR3 runs 14 residues. The CDR3 DNA reads TGCGCCAGCAGCACCTACGCGGGGGCGGATGGCTACACCTTC. It encodes CASSTYAGADGYTF.

The V gene is TRBV7-2, the J gene TRBJ2-7; D unclear. CDR1 and CDR2 (germline): SGHTA, FQGNSA. The V end lost 5 bases, the J end lost 3 bases, and 8 bases lay between the germline ends. The CDR3 extends over 12 amino acids. The CDR3 sequence: CASSRSGYEQYF. DNA for the CDR3: TGTGCCAGCAGCCGATCCGGCTACGAGCAGTACTTC.

This chain uses TRBV6-2 or TRBV6-3 with TRBJ1-5, with TRBD1 identical over 9 bases. V shed 2 bases and J 11 bases; nucleotides not matched to a gene: 16. The CDR3 covers 17 residues. Germline CDR1 MNHEY, CDR2 SVGEGT. The CDR3 spells CASSYPDYRGQAPAQHF. CDR3 bases: TGTGCCAGCAGTTACCCAGATTACAGGGGGCAGGCTCCTGCCCAGCATTTT.

This sequence joins TRBV5-1 and TRBJ1-1; unclear D gene. The CDR3 totals 15 residues. Germline values: CDR1 SGHRS, CDR2 YFSETQ. V lost 4 bases and J lost 2, with 15 bases in between. The CDR3 sequence is CASSPREGGNTEAFF. DNA of the CDR3: TGCGCCAGCAGCCCCCGTGAGGGTGGAAACACTGAAGCTTTCTTT.

For this clone: This CDR3 is also generated by other DNA sequences in the sample. This chain joins TRBV27 and TRBJ1-1; unclear D gene. The CDR3 has 13 residues. Trimming stripped 0 bases from V and 4 bases from J, with 6 bases between. Germline V gene sequence: CDR1 MNHEY, CDR2 SMNVEV (reference sequence). The CDR3 nucleotides are TGTGCCAGCAGTTTATCCGGAGGCACTGAAGCTTTCTTT. The encoded protein is CASSLSGGTEAFF.

The rearrangement links TRBV4-3 to TRBJ2-3; TRBD2 matches 11 bases. Germline CDR1 is LGHNA and CDR2 is YSLEER. Germline trimming cut 0 bases from V and 8 bases from J; bases unmatched to any gene: 10. CDR3 length equals 17 residues. The CDR3 reads CASSQDFVAGGQGTQYF. The CDR3, as DNA: TGCGCCAGCAGCCAAGATTTTGTAGCGGGAGGGCAAGGTACGCAGTATTTT.

The V gene is TRBV7-2, the J gene TRBJ1-6, with 7 bases that match TRBD1. In germline, CDR1 is SGHTA, CDR2 FQGNSA. This CDR3 has 16 residues. V dropped 4 bases and J dropped 7; count of bases not matched to a gene: 10. CDR3 sequence (DNA): TGTGCCAGCAGCTCGGGGACAGCGAAGGGGAATTCACCCCTCCACTTT. This translates into CASSSGTAKGNSPLHF.

The chain recombines TRBV7-9 with TRBJ1-1, with D unresolved. This CDR3 contains 13 residues. Deletions cut 3 bases from V and 3 bases from J, with 8 bases between. The germline V gene encodes CDR1 SEHNR and CDR2 FQNEAQ (reference sequence). The CDR3 here is CASSFTGYTEAFF. CDR3 DNA sequence: TGTGCCAGCAGCTTTACGGGGTACACTGAAGCTTTCTTT.

The chain couples TRBV11-2 to TRBJ2-1; 10 nucleotides align to TRBD1. Germline loops: CDR1 SGHAT, CDR2 FQNNGV. V shed 4 bases, J shed 7 bases, and the junction held 4 bases outside the gene matches. This CDR3 spans 14 amino acids. The CDR3 DNA follows: TGTGCCAGCAGCTCTAGACAGGGGGCTAATGAGCAGTTCTTC. It translates to CASSSRQGANEQFF.

The rearrangement joins TRBV19 to TRBJ1-3; 7 bases agree with TRBD1. Germline V CDR1 and CDR2: LNHDA, SQIVND (reference sequence). Losses at the gene ends were 3 bases for V and 1 base for J; bases not matched to a gene: 12. The CDR3 extends over 18 amino acids. CDR3 sequence reads: CASSIHLGQDISGNTIYF. CDR3 sequence (DNA): TGTGCCAGTAGTATCCACCTAGGACAGGACATATCTGGAAACACCATATATTTT.

CDR3 region: CASSLGYSDSPLHF. CDR3 in DNA: TGCGCCAGCAGCTTGGGGTACAGTGATTCACCCCTCCACTTT. V usage is TRBV5-1 and J usage is TRBJ1-6; D gene uncertain. The CDR3 loop spans 14 amino acids. The V end lost 0 bases, the J end lost 8 bases, and 9 bases lay between the germline ends. CDR1 and CDR2 (germline): SGHRS, YFSETQ.

The genes are TRBV19 and TRBJ1-2; TRBD1 matches 9 bases. V was clipped by 5 bases and J by 1 base; unmatched bases: 5. Germline assignment: CDR1 LNHDA and CDR2 SQIVND (reference sequence). The CDR3 is made up of 15 amino acids. The CDR3 protein is CASSSTDRGNYGYTF. CDR3 sequence (DNA): TGTGCCAGTAGTTCCACGGACAGGGGTAACTATGGCTACACCTTC.

The V call is TRBV6-6, the J call TRBJ1-1; no firm D call. Trimming took 8 bases from V and 3 from J, leaving 7 bases between them. The CDR3 has 11 residues. Per germline, CDR1 MNHNY and CDR2 SVGAGI (reference sequence). CDR3 bases: TGTGCCAGCGCCGCGTACACTGAAGCTTTCTTT. Its protein is CASAAYTEAFF.

This clone was detected only once. This chain joins TRBV3-1 (or the pseudogene TRBV3-2) and TRBJ2-1; 7 nucleotides agree with TRBD1. Germline CDR1 is LGHDT and CDR2 is YNNKEL (reference sequence). V lost 2 bases and J lost 6; bases outside the gene matches: 1. The length of the CDR3 is 13 residues. In nucleotides, the CDR3 is TGTGCCAGCAGCCAAAACAGGGGCAATGAGCAGTTCTTC. It encodes CASSQNRGNEQFF.